These 11 T cell receptor beta chains share one sample of origin, sequenced in a study of STAT5B mutations in CD4+ large granular lymphocyte leukemia. This table comes from immunoSEQ multiplex PCR, and its TCRdb copy is limited to in-frame clones, with some not included. Of roughly 40,000 clones listed, approximately 86% were seen once; the top ten hold 2.6%. The sample taken for sequencing was CD4+ T cells from blood buffy coats. The receptors originated from a human donor in good health.

The V call is TRBV5-5, the J call TRBJ1-2; D is uncertain. Germline V CDR1 and CDR2: SGHKS, YYEKEE (reference sequence). V lost 1 base and J 0 bases, leaving 19 bases between the germline ends. This CDR3 has 18 amino acids. In nucleotides, the CDR3 is TGTGCCAGCAGCTTGTGGATTACGGCGGGTACCACTAACTATGGCTACACCTTC. Translation gives CASSLWITAGTTNYGYTF.

The CDR3 region has the DNA TGCGCCAGCGGGACAGGGACGAACACCGGGGAGCTGTTTTTT. Translation gives CASGTGTNTGELFF. V and J are TRBV5-1 and TRBJ2-2; 9 nucleotides line up with TRBD1. The CDR3 runs 14 residues. After removal of 7 bases from V and 0 bases from J, the junction contained 1 base not matched to a gene. Germline V gives CDR1 SGHRS, CDR2 YFSETQ.

CDR3 DNA sequence: TGTGCCAGCAGCCAAGATTGGGGGGTGGGCTCCTACGAGCAGTACTTC. Translated, it gives CASSQDWGVGSYEQYF. The chain combines TRBV14 with TRBJ2-7; a possible D gene is TRBD2 (6 bases). The CDR3 length is 16 residues. The germline V gene encodes CDR1 SGHDN and CDR2 FVKESK. V was clipped by 0 bases and J by 0 bases, with 12 bases between them.

CDR3 DNA: TGTGCCAGCAGTTTCTCAGGGCAAAATACGCAGTATTTT. This gives the protein CASSFSGQNTQYF. V gene TRBV27 combines with J gene TRBJ2-3, with a possible D match to TRBD1 (5 bases). The length of the CDR3 is 13 residues. Germline loops: CDR1 MNHEY, CDR2 SMNVEV (reference sequence). Trimming took 3 bases from V and 7 from J, leaving 11 bases between them.

The V and J genes are TRBV28 and TRBJ2-1, with TRBD1 matching 10 bases. There are 14 residues in the CDR3. Trimming cost V 7 bases and J 10 bases; bases outside gene matches: 10. The V gene's germline CDR1 is MDHEN and CDR2 SYDVKM. Here the CDR3 DNA reads TGTGCCAGCACCATTGGACAGGGGGTCAGGGAGCAGTTCTTC. It translates to CASTIGQGVREQFF.

This clone was seen more than once but under ten times. As DNA, the CDR3 is TGTGCCTGGAGTGGCGGACAGGTCTATGGCTACACCTTC. It encodes CAWSGGQVYGYTF. The chain recombines TRBV30 with TRBJ1-2; 7 nucleotides line up with TRBD1. From germline, CDR1 is GTSNPN and CDR2 SVGIG (reference sequence). The CDR3 runs 13 residues. Unmatched junction bases numbered 3, after V lost 1 base and J lost 4 bases.

In its sample, this clone was seen a few times. The chain carries TRBV4-1 and TRBJ1-1; D unresolved. V gave up 9 bases and J gave up 1 base, with 9 bases separating them. Germline V lookup: CDR1 MGHRA, CDR2 YSYEKL. The CDR3 is 12 amino acids. The CDR3 region is CASRLGNTEAFF. In nucleotides, the CDR3 is TGCGCCAGTCGGTTGGGGAACACTGAAGCTTTCTTT.

The chain employs TRBV28 and TRBJ1-1, with D perhaps TRBD1 (6 bases). The CDR3 runs to 14 residues. Germline V lookup: CDR1 MDHEN, CDR2 SYDVKM. Trimming stripped 2 bases from V and 5 bases from J, with 12 bases between. As DNA, the CDR3 is TGTGCCAGCAGTTTAGTGGGGGCGCGAACTGAAGCTTTCTTT. Its translation is CASSLVGARTEAFF.

The J gene is TRBJ2-3, the V gene TRBV30; TRBD2 aligns across 7 bases. The germline CDR1 and CDR2 sequences are GTSNPN and SVGIG (reference sequence). CDR3 length: 14 amino acids. J lost 6 bases, V lost 0 bases, and 6 bases had no gene match. The DNA of the CDR3 is TGTGCCTGGAGTGTACGACTAGCAGAGGATACGCAGTATTTT. The encoded protein is CAWSVRLAEDTQYF.

This rearrangement joins TRBV4-2 to TRBJ2-1, with 10 positions matching TRBD2. Germline lookup yields CDR1 LGHNA and CDR2 YNFKEQ. The V segment lost 3 bases and the J segment 0 bases; nucleotides outside the gene matches: 11. The CDR3 spans 19 residues. CDR3 protein: CASSQEVAGGLSSYNEQFF. As DNA, the CDR3 is TGTGCCAGCAGCCAGGAAGTAGCGGGAGGCCTATCCTCCTACAATGAGCAGTTCTTC.

The gene calls are TRBV7-9 and TRBJ1-2; 8 bases are shared with TRBD1. The V and J ends lost 5 bases and 6 bases, in that order; junction bases with no gene match: 5. CDR3 length: 13 amino acids. Germline V lookup: CDR1 SEHNR, CDR2 FQNEAQ (reference sequence). In nucleotides, the CDR3 is TGTGCCAGCAGCCTTCAGGGGGCAGATGGCTACACCTTC. Amino acid sequence: CASSLQGADGYTF.